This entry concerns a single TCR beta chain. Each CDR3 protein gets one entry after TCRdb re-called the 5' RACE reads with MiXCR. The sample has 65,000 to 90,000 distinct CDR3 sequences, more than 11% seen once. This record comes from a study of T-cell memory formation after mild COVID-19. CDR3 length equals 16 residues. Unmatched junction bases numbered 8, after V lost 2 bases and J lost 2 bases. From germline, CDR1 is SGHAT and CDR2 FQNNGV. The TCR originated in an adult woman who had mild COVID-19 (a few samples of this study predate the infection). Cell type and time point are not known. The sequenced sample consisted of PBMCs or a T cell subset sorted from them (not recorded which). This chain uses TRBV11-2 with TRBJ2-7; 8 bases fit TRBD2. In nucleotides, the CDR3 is TGTGCCAGCAGCTTAACCACTAGCGGACCTACCTACGAGCAGTACTTC. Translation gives CASSLTTSGPTYEQYF.